The text below deals with one T cell receptor beta chain. Its antigen remains unidentified. The CDR3 extends over 14 amino acids. V lost 7 bases to trimming and J lost 3 bases; unmatched junction nucleotides: 6. CDR1 and CDR2 from the germline V gene are MDHEN and SYDVKM. The test was conducted at deep level. The repertoire was sequenced with immunoSEQ multiplex PCR; TCRdb's copy has only in-frame clones and lacks some. This table has about 490,000 clones, around 78% appearing once. These data come from a study of shared clonotypes between healthy human individuals. The study, taken as a whole, reports: Since donors were few, the genetic and exposure-history diversity represented was limited.

The receptor was derived from a woman in her forties in good health. Some clones in this sample may be carry-over from other donors' samples. The chain couples TRBV28 to TRBJ2-7; 10 bases are shared with TRBD2. Sequencing was performed on PBMCs. DNA for the CDR3: TGTGCCAGCACCCAACCTAGCGGGAGCTACGAGCAGTACTTC. It yields the protein CASTQPSGSYEQYF.